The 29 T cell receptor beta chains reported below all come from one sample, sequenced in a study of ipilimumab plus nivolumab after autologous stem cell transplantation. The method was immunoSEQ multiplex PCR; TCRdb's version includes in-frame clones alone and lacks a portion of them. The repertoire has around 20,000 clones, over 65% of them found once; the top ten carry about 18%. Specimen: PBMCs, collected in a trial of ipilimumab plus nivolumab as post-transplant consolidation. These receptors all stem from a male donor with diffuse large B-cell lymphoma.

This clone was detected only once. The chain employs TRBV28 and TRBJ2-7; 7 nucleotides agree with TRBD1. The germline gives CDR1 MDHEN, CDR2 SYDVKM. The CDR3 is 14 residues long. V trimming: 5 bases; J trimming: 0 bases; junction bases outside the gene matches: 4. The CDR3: CASSKRQGSYEQYF. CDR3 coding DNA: TGTGCCAGCAGTAAACGACAGGGCTCCTACGAGCAGTACTTC.

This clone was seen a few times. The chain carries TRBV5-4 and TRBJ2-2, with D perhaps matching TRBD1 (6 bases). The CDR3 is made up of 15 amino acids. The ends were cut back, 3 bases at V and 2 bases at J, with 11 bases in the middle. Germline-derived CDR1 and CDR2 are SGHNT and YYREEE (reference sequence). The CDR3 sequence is CASSSSGHNTGELFF. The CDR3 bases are TGTGCCAGCAGCTCTTCGGGACACAACACCGGGGAGCTGTTTTTT.

CDR3 coding DNA: TGTGCCAGCAGTGAATGGGACAGGGACAATGAGCAGTTCTTC. Amino acid sequence: CASSEWDRDNEQFF. This sequence joins TRBV25-1 and TRBJ2-1; 9 nucleotides agree with TRBD1. Germline V gives CDR1 MGHDK, CDR2 SYGVNS. The CDR3 sequence is 14 residues long. Unmatched junction bases numbered 0, after V lost 1 base and J lost 5 bases.

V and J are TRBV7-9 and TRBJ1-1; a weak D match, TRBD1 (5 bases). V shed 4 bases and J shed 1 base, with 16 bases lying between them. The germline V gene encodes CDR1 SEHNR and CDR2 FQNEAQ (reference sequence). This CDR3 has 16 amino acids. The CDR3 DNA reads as TGTGCCAGCAGCTACCTGACCGGGACGACGAACACTGAAGCTTTCTTT. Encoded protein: CASSYLTGTTNTEAFF.

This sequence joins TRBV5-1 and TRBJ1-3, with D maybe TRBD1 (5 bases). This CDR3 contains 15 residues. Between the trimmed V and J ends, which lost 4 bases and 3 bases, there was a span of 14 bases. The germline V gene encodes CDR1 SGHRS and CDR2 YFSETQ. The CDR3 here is CASSPGPGNGNTIYF. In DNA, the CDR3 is TGCGCCAGCAGCCCGGGGCCGGGTAATGGAAACACCATATATTTT.

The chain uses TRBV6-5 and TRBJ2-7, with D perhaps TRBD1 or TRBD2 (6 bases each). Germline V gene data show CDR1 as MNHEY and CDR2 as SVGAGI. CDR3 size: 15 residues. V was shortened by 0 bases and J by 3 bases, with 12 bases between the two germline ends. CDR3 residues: CASSYSAGGGYEQYF. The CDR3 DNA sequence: TGTGCCAGCAGTTACTCTGCCGGGGGCGGCTACGAGCAGTACTTC.

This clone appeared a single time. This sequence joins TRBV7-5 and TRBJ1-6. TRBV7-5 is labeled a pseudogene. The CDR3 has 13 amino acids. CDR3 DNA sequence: TGTGCCAGCAGCGACACAGGGAGGGCACCCCTCCACTTT. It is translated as CASSDTGRAPLHF.

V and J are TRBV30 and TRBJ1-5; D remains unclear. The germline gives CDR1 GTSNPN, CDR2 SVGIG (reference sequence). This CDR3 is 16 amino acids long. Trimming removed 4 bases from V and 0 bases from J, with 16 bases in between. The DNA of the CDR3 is TGTGCCTGGAATTATGGAGGGCCCTTTAGCAATCAGCCCCAGCATTTT. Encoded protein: CAWNYGGPFSNQPQHF.

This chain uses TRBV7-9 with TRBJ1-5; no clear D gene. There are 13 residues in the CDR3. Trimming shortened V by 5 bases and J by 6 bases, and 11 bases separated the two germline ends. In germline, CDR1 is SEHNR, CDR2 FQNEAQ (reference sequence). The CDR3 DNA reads TGTGCCAGCAGCGCCCGACTTGGTCAGCCCCAGCATTTT. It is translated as CASSARLGQPQHF.

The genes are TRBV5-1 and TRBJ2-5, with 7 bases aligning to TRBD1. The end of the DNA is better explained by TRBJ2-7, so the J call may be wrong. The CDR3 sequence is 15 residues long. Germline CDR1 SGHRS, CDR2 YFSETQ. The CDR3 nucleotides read TGCGCCAGCATCCTCCTGAGGGGGCTTCAGTCCGAGCAGTACTTC. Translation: CASILLRGLQSEQYF.

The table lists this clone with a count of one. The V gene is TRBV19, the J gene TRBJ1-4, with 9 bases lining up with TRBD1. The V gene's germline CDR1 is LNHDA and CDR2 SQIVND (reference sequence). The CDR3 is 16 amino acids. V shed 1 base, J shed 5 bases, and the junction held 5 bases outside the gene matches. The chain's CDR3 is CASSIGNRGLNEKLFF. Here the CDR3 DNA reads TGTGCCAGTAGTATAGGAAACAGGGGGCTAAATGAAAAACTGTTTTTT.

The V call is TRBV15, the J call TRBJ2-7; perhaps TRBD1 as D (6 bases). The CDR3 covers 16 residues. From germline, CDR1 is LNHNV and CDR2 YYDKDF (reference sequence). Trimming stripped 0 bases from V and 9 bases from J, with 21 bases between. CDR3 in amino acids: CATSRDRGQSYDVQYF. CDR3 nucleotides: TGTGCCACCAGCAGAGATCGAGGACAGAGTTACGACGTGCAGTACTTC.

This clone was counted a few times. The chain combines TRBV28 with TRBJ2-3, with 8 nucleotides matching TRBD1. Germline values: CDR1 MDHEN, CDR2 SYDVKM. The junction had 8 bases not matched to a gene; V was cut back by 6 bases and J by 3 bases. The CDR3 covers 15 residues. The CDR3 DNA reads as TGTGCCAGCAGCCCCGGGACAGGCTTAACAGATACGCAGTATTTT. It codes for CASSPGTGLTDTQYF. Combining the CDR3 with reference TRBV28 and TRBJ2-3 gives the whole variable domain DVKVTQSSRYLVKRTGEKVFLECVQDMDHENMFWYRQDPGLGLRLIYFSYDVKMKEKGDIPEGYSVSREKKERFSLILESASTNQTSMYLCASSPGTGLTDTQYFGPGTRLTVL.

The chain's CDR3 is CASSFWTGPGNTIYF. In nucleotides, the CDR3 is TGTGCCAGCAGTTTCTGGACAGGGCCTGGAAACACCATATATTTT. The rearrangement joins TRBV28 to TRBJ1-3; 8 positions agree with TRBD1. The trim removed 3 bases at V and 2 bases at J, leaving 3 bases unmatched. This CDR3 spans 15 amino acids. Looked up from germline, CDR1 is MDHEN and CDR2 is SYDVKM.

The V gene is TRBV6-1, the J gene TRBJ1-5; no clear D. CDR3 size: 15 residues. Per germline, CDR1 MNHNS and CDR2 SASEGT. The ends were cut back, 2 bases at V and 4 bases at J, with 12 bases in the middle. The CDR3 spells CASSEYGFGNQPQHF. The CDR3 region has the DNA TGTGCCAGCAGTGAATATGGGTTCGGAAATCAGCCCCAGCATTTT.

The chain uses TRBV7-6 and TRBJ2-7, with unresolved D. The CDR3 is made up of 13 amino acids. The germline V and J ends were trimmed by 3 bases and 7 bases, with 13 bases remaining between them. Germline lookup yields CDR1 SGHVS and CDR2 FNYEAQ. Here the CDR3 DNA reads TGTGCCAGCAGCTTTGGTCAAGGAAGTGAGCAGTACTTC. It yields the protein CASSFGQGSEQYF.

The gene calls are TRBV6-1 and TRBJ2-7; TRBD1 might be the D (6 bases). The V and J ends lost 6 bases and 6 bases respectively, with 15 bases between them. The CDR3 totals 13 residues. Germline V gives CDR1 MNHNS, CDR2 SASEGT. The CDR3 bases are TGTGCCAGCAGCTTCGACCACAGGGTCGAGCAGTACTTC. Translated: CASSFDHRVEQYF.

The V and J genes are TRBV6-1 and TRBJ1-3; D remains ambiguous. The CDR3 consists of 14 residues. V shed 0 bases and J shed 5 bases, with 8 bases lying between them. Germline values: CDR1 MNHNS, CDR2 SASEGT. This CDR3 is CASSEAWGRNTIYF. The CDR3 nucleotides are TGTGCCAGCAGTGAAGCGTGGGGAAGAAACACCATATATTTT.

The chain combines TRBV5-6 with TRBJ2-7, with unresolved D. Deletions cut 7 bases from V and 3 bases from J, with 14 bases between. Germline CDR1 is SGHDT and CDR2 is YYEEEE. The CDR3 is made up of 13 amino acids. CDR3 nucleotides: TGTGCCAGCGGACGGACGGATTACTACGAGCAGTACTTC. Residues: CASGRTDYYEQYF. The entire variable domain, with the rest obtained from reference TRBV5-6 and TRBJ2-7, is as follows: DAGVTQSPTHLIKTRGQQVTLRCSPKSGHDTVSWYQQALGQGPQFIFQYYEEEERQRGNFPDRFSGHQFPNYSSELNVNALLLGDSALYLCASGRTDYYEQYFGPGTRLTVT.

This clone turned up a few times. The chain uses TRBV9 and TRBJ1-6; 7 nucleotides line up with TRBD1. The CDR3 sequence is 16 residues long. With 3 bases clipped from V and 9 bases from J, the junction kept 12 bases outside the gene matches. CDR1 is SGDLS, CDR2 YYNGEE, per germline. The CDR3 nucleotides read TGTGCCAGCAGCGCGGCCGGACAGGCCCTTGGTTCACCCCTCCACTTT. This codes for CASSAAGQALGSPLHF. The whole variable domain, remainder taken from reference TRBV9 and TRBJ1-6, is DSGVTQTPKHLITATGQRVTLRCSPRSGDLSVYWYQQSLDQGLQFLIQYYNGEERAKGNILERFSAQQFPDLHSELNLSSLELGDSALYFCASSAAGQALGSPLHFGNGTRLTVT.

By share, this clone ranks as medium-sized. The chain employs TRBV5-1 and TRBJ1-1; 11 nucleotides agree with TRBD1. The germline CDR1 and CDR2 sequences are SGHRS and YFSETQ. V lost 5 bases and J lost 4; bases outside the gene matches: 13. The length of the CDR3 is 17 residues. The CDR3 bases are TGCGCCAGCAGAATAATCCGGACAGGGGGCCAAAGCACTGAAGCTTTCTTT. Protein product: CASRIIRTGGQSTEAFF.

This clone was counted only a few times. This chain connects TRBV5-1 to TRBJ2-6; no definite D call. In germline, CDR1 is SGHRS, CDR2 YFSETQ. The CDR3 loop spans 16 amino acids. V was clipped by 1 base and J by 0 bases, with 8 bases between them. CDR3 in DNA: TGCGCCAGCAGCTTGTCTATTGACTCTGGGGCCAACGTCCTGACTTTC. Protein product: CASSLSIDSGANVLTF.

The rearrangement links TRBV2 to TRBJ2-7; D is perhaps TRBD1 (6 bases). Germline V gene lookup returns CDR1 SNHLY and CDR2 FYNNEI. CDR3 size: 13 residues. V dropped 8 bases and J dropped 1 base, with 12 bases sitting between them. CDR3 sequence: CASLRDKSYEQYF. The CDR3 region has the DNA TGTGCCAGCCTTCGGGACAAATCCTACGAGCAGTACTTC. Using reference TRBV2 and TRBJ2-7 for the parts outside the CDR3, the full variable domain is EPEVTQTPSHQVTQMGQEVILRCVPISNHLYFYWYRQILGQKVEFLVSFYNNEISEKSEIFDDQFSVERPDGSNFTLKIRSTKLEDSAMYFCASLRDKSYEQYFGPGTRLTVT.

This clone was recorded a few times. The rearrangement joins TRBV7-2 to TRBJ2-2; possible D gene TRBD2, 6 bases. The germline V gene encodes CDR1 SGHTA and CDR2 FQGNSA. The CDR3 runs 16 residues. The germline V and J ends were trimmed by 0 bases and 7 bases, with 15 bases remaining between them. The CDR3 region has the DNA TGTGCCAGCAGCTTAGCGCTGGGCGGGGCAAACGGGGAGCTGTTTTTT. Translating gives CASSLALGGANGELFF.

CDR3 loop: CASSLAVQETQYF. As DNA, the CDR3 is TGTGCCAGCAGCTTGGCAGTCCAAGAGACCCAGTACTTC. This chain joins TRBV7-2 and TRBJ2-5; D unresolved. The CDR3 is 13 amino acids. Deletions cut 3 bases from V and 1 base from J, with 6 bases between. Germline lookup yields CDR1 SGHTA and CDR2 FQGNSA.

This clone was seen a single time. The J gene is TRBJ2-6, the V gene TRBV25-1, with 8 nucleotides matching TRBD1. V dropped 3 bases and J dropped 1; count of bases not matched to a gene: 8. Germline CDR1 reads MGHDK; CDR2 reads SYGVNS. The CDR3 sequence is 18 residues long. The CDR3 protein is CASSDFSGGPSGANVLTF. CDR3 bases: TGTGCCAGCAGTGATTTCTCAGGGGGCCCATCTGGGGCCAACGTCCTGACTTTC.

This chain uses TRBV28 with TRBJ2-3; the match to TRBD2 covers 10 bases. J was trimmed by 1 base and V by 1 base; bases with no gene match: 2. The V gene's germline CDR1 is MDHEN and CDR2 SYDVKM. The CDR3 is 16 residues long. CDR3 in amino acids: CASSLFSGGRTDTQYF. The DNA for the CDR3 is TGTGCCAGCAGTTTATTTAGCGGGGGGCGCACAGATACGCAGTATTTT.

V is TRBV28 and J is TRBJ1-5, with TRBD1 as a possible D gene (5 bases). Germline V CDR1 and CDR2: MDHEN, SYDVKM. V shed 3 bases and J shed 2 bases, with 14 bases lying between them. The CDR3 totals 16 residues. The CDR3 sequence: CASSFLRGRGNQPQHF. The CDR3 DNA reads TGTGCCAGCAGTTTTCTGAGGGGACGCGGCAATCAGCCCCAGCATTTT.

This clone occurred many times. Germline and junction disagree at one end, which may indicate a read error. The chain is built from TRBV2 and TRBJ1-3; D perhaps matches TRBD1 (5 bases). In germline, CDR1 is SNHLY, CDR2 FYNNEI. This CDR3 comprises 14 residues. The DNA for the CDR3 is TGTGCCAGCAGGGAAGACAGCTCTGGAAACACCATATATTTT. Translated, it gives CASREDSSGNTIYF.